This T cell receptor (beta chain) comes out of a study of blood T cell repertoires in COVID-19. Sequencing was performed with immunoSEQ multiplex PCR; in TCRdb, only in-frame clones are kept and a portion is missing. The data show over 150,000 clones, with around 87% seen just once and around 0.6% held by the top ten. This clonotype was sampled from a man aged 55 to 70 with COVID-19, enrolled during active disease. Sequenced: peripheral blood.

DNA for the CDR3: TGTGCCAGCAGTCGTAGCGGGAGTTACACCGGGGAGCTGTTTTTT. Translating gives CASSRSGSYTGELFF. The genes are TRBV7-6 and TRBJ2-2; 9 bases map to TRBD2. CDR3 length: 15 amino acids. Trimming took 6 bases from V and 3 from J; bases not matched to a gene: 5. The germline V gene encodes CDR1 SGHVS and CDR2 FNYEAQ.